The 6 T cell receptor beta chains given below trace back to one sample, sequenced in a study of OX40 agonist ivuxolimab in advanced cancers. The repertoire was sequenced with immunoSEQ multiplex PCR; TCRdb's copy has only in-frame clones and lacks some. In the table there are more than 50,000 clones, 84% of which are singletons. The sequenced sample was CD4+ or CD8+ T cells sorted from blood, obtained in a trial of the OX40 agonist ivuxolimab. Source of these receptors: an adult with an advanced solid tumor such as melanoma, head and neck, liver or kidney cancer.

V gene TRBV9 combines with J gene TRBJ2-3, with D perhaps assigned TRBD1 or TRBD2 (5 bases each). V lost 4 bases, J lost 0 bases, and 9 bases lay in between. CDR1 is SGDLS, CDR2 YYNGEE, per germline. The CDR3 loop spans 14 amino acids. CDR3 in amino acids: CASSIGDSTDTQYF. The CDR3 DNA reads as TGTGCCAGCAGCATAGGGGACAGCACAGATACGCAGTATTTT.

The chain is built from TRBV7-2 and TRBJ2-1, with D perhaps matching TRBD2 (6 bases). Germline assignment: CDR1 SGHTA and CDR2 FQGNSA. With 6 bases removed from V and 7 bases from J, the gap between germline ends came to 19 bases. The CDR3 has 15 residues. The CDR3 sequence: CASRPGDPGVNEQFF. DNA of the CDR3: TGTGCCAGCAGACCGGGGGACCCGGGAGTTAATGAGCAGTTCTTC.

This chain joins TRBV4-1 and TRBJ1-6; D uncertain. The germline gives CDR1 MGHRA, CDR2 YSYEKL. Trimming cost V 4 bases and J 9 bases, with 13 bases left between them. The CDR3 is 14 residues long. The CDR3 DNA is TGCGCCAGCAGCCCCGGGGTGAGGAGTTCACCCCTCCACTTT. It translates to CASSPGVRSSPLHF.

J is TRBJ1-1 and V is TRBV6-1, with 8 bases identical to TRBD1. V lost 0 bases to trimming and J lost 2 bases; unmatched junction nucleotides: 2. The CDR3 is made up of 15 amino acids. The germline V gene has CDR1 MNHNS and CDR2 SASEGT. This CDR3 is CASSEARGRNTEAFF. The CDR3 DNA reads as TGTGCCAGCAGTGAAGCCAGGGGGCGAAACACTGAAGCTTTCTTT.

The V and J genes are TRBV5-8 and TRBJ2-7, with D possibly TRBD1 on 6 matching bases. Germline lookup yields CDR1 SGHTS and CDR2 YDEGEE. The length of the CDR3 is 14 residues. V dropped 4 bases and J dropped 3 bases, with 14 bases sitting between them. The CDR3 reads CASSQVRGSYEQYF. CDR3 nucleotide sequence: TGTGCCAGCAGCCAAGTCAGGGGAAGCTACGAGCAGTACTTC.

The V and J genes are TRBV21-1 and TRBJ2-7; the table's TRBD2 call for D was not verified on the DNA. TRBV21-1 is classified as a pseudogene. The CDR3 has 17 amino acids. CDR3 loop: CASSHAGTSGISYEQYF. The CDR3 region has the DNA TGTGCCAGCAGCCACGCCGGGACTAGCGGGATCTCCTACGAGCAGTACTTC.